Here is one TCR beta chain with its context. No cognate antigen has been identified for it. The record has no base qualities; no much larger clone is one base away. Sequencing used an Illumina HiSeq 1500. In TCRdb, the public reads were trimmed at Q25 with fastp and aligned with MiXCR, with productive beta chains retained. Each CDR3 protein gets just one entry, which takes the most common genes and DNA from the rows behind it. This sample is represented by some 800,000 distinct CDR3 sequences; about 27% of them were singletons. The top ten clonotypes cover roughly 14% of the sample. These data originate in a study of T cell repertoires in cytomegalovirus infection (dated by TCRdb to about 2019). For context, the study as a whole: Peptide stimulations targeted recently identified HLA-C-restricted CMV epitopes, whose presentation resists viral immunomodulation, together with well-studied HLA-B-restricted epitopes. Donor HLA type was relevant to the analysis, as public TCR beta signatures indicated carriage of CMV infection together with the matching HLA type. What the research found in general, with its limitations: Cumulative frequency of public TCR beta family members discriminated carriers of CMV infection plus the relevant HLA type in this cohort and an independent approximately 350-donor cohort. The ex vivo response was dominated by HLA-C-restricted CMV-specific TCR beta clonotypes, which also provided the single most frequent clonotype in two of eight donors.

The treatment or condition label, read with the paper, signifies: in vitro stimulation with specific CMV peptide epitopes to enrich CMV-specific T cells. Compared with germline, V lacks 4 bases and J lacks 1 base; bases without a gene match: 7. The CDR3, cysteine through phenylalanine, is 16 amino acids long. Only CDR3 DNA remains: 48 bases, in frame from the first base. Per the germline V gene (reference sequence), DFQATT is the CDR1 and SNEGSKA is the CDR2. This sequence originates from a human donor in good health (CMV status not recorded). Some clones in this sample may be carry-over from other donors' samples. This receptor chain uses TRBV20-1 and TRBJ2-2; 9 middle bases align to TRBD1. The sequencing here drew on cultured CD8+ T cells from PBMCs, taken from culture after CMV antigen stimulation. The nucleotides are TGCAGTGCTATACGGACAGGGGCGGAGAACACCGGGGAGCTGTTTTTT. This yields the protein CSAIRTGAENTGELFF.